Listed here are 5 T cell receptor beta chains from one sample, sequenced in a study of blood T cell repertoires in COVID-19 (dated by TCRdb to about 2020). The method behind the library was the immunoSEQ multiplex PCR assay. TCRdb re-hosts the immuneACCESS table, in-frame sequences only. Its copies lack some clones; in the studies checked, an unresolved V gene accounts for under half of them, and the cause for the rest is not known. The sample table lists 150,000 to 200,000 clones, roughly 76% of them with a count of one. The ten largest clonotypes hold 9% to 15% of the sample. The sample taken for sequencing was peripheral blood. These receptors all come from a woman older than 75 with COVID-19, enrolled during active disease.

In this sample, this clone turned up once. The chain's CDR3 is CASSQEPQGFQPQHF. The CDR3 region has the DNA TGCGCCAGCAGCCAAGAACCCCAGGGGTTTCAGCCCCAGCATTTT. The chain carries TRBV4-1 and TRBJ1-5, with D tentatively TRBD1 (6 bases). Germline CDR1 reads MGHRA; CDR2 reads YSYEKL. V lost 0 bases and J 6 bases, leaving 12 bases between the germline ends. The CDR3 has 15 residues.

This sequence joins TRBV18 and TRBJ2-5, with TRBD1 matching over 10 bases. V shed 4 bases and J 1 base; nucleotides not matched to a gene: 3. Per the germline V gene, CDR1 is KGHSH and CDR2 is LQKENI. The CDR3 extends over 15 amino acids. The CDR3 DNA follows: TGTGCCAGCTCACGACAGGGGGCCCTCCAAGAGACCCAGTACTTC. It specifies CASSRQGALQETQYF.

This rearrangement joins TRBV4-1 to TRBJ2-3; TRBD2 agrees at 8 bases. This CDR3 region has 14 residues. Germline CDR1 reads MGHRA; CDR2 reads YSYEKL. V was clipped by 6 bases and J by 0 bases; unmatched bases: 2. CDR3 nucleotides: TGCGCCAGCAGTATAGCGGGAAGCACAGATACGCAGTATTTT. Translation: CASSIAGSTDTQYF.

This sequence joins TRBV7-2 and TRBJ1-1; D is unresolved. V dropped 2 bases and J dropped 0 bases, with 10 bases sitting between them. The CDR3 has 15 amino acids. Per the germline V gene, CDR1 is SGHTA and CDR2 is FQGNSA. The chain's CDR3 is CASSLSPNMNTEAFF. The CDR3 region has the DNA TGTGCCAGCAGCTTAAGCCCGAATATGAACACTGAAGCTTTCTTT.

The chain is built from TRBV20-1 and TRBJ1-1; TRBD1 is a possible D gene (6 bases). The CDR3 totals 13 residues. Germline V CDR1 and CDR2: DFQATT, SNEGSKA (reference sequence). The V end lost 3 bases, the J end lost 6 bases, and 14 bases lay between the germline ends. Here the CDR3 DNA reads TGCAGTGCTAGTTGGTCCAGGGGACCTGAAGCTTTCTTT. Protein: CSASWSRGPEAFF.